These T cell receptor beta chains were read from a single sample in a study of human T cells and chemical hapten exposure. TCRdb re-analysed the RACE reads in MiXCR, keeping a single row per CDR3 protein. The sample consists of about 380,000 distinct CDR3 sequences, 4.5% to 6% of them appearing once. The source material was whole blood, sampled in connection with sensitization to the hapten diphenylcyclopropenone (DPC). The receptors were gathered from a woman aged 45-59 years with alopecia areata. Some clones in this sample may be carry-over from other donors' samples. CDR3s include the opening cysteine and the closing phenylalanine or tryptophan. Fields, in order: clone size, J gene, V gene, D gene, CDR3 DNA, CDR3 protein. A D gene is named only where the DNA matches it firmly. Some rows mark clone size as missing; the rest say once, few, many or name a class of expanded clone.

many | TRBJ2-1 | TRBV7-3 | . | TGTGCCAGCAGCTTAAGTGAGGGCAATGAGCAGTTCTTC | CASSLSEGNEQFF
few | TRBJ1-2 | TRBV25-1 | . | TGTGCCAGCAGTGAACATAACTATGGCTACACCTTC | CASSEHNYGYTF
many | TRBJ2-5 | TRBV6-2/TRBV6-3 | TRBD1 | TGTGCCAGCAGTTTCGGGACAGTGGGGACCCAGTACTTC | CASSFGTVGTQYF
many | TRBJ2-1 | TRBV7-3 | . | TGTGCCAGCAGCTTAACGTTTGGGGGTCACAATGAGCAGTTCTTC | CASSLTFGGHNEQFF
. | TRBJ2-3 | TRBV5-4 | TRBD2 | TGTGCCAGCAGCTTGATGGTGCGGGGGGGCCGGGATACGCAGTATTTT | CASSLMVRGGRDTQYF
many | TRBJ2-7 | TRBV3-1 | TRBD2 | TGTGCCAGCAGGGGACTAGATCGGCACGAGCAGTACTTC | CASRGLDRHEQYF
. | TRBJ2-3 | TRBV24-1 | . | TGTGCCACCAGTGACCCAAGACACACAGATACGCAGTATTTT | CATSDPRHTDTQYF
many | TRBJ2-6 | TRBV10-3 | TRBD1 | TGTGCCATCAGTGGACAGGGGGCGTCGGGGGCCAACGTCCTGACTTTC | CAISGQGASGANVLTF
many | TRBJ1-1 | TRBV12-3/TRBV12-4 | TRBD1 | TGTGCCAGCAGGAGACAGGGGGATGGGACTGAAGCTTTCTTT | CASRRQGDGTEAFF
many | TRBJ2-7 | TRBV7-9 | . | TGTGCCAGCAGCCTCCCGGGCGGGGGCAGCTCCTACGAGCAGTACTTC | CASSLPGGGSSYEQYF
few | TRBJ1-2 | TRBV5-5 | . | TGTGCCAGCAGCCCGTCTCGAGGGAACACCTATGGCTACACCTTC | CASSPSRGNTYGYTF
many | TRBJ1-4 | TRBV20-1 | . | TGCAGTGCTAGAGAAGTCCGGGGCGTTGGTGAAAAACTGTTTTTT | CSAREVRGVGEKLFF
. | TRBJ2-5 | TRBV5-1 | . | TGCGCCAGCAGCACACTTACAAGGACAGTGCAAGAGACCCAGTACTTC | CASSTLTRTVQETQYF
. | TRBJ2-1 | TRBV10-2 | . | TGCGCCAGCAGTGAGTCGTCGGGGCCAACTTCCTACAATGAGCAGTTCTTC | CASSESSGPTSYNEQFF
few | TRBJ2-2 | TRBV2 | TRBD1 | TGTGCCAGCAAACGGGACAGGGGCAACACCGGGGAGCTGTTTTTT | CASKRDRGNTGELFF
many | TRBJ2-3 | TRBV12-3/TRBV12-4 | TRBD1 | TGTGCCAGCAGCGCAAGTTCGACAGGGTCAGATACGCAGTATTTT | CASSASSTGSDTQYF
. | TRBJ2-7 | TRBV6-5 | . | TGTGCCAGCAGTTACCACGGGACCGCACGGGAGCAGTACTTC | CASSYHGTAREQYF
. | TRBJ2-1 | TRBV28 | TRBD2 | TGTGCCAGCAGTTTCCGAACTAGCGGGATCAACAATGAGCAGTTCTTC | CASSFRTSGINNEQFF
. | TRBJ1-1 | TRBV3-1 | . | TGTGCCAGCAGCCAAGCGTACCAAGGGAAGAGGGTGGGCACTGAAGCTTTCTTT | CASSQAYQGKRVGTEAFF
. | TRBJ2-3 | TRBV20-1 | . | TGCAGTGCTAGCGGGACACTTAGCACAGATACGCAGTATTTT | CSASGTLSTDTQYF
few | TRBJ2-7 | TRBV29-1 | TRBD1 | TGCAGCGTCCGACAGGGGAGGCAGTACTTC | CSVRQGRQYF
few | TRBJ1-1 | TRBV10-3 | . | TGTGCCATCATGGGCGGCAGCAGAGAAGCTTTCTTT | CAIMGGSREAFF
few | TRBJ1-4 | TRBV4-3 | . | TGCGCCAGCAGCCAAGATCAAGGGCTAAAAAAACTGTTTTTT | CASSQDQGLKKLFF
. | TRBJ2-7 | TRBV5-4 | TRBD2 | TGTGCCAGCAACTACGGGACTAGCGGTTACGAGCAGTACTTC | CASNYGTSGYEQYF
many | TRBJ1-2 | TRBV14 | TRBD1 | TGTGCCAGCAGCCAGACAGGGTATAGCTACACCTTC | CASSQTGYSYTF
many | TRBJ2-5 | TRBV28 | TRBD1 | TGTGCCAGCAGTTTGGGACAGGGATCGCGAAAGACCCAGTACTTC | CASSLGQGSRKTQYF
. | TRBJ1-6 | TRBV28 | . | TGTGCCAGCGCTCCCGCGGCCCAGATCAGCTCCTATAATTCACCCCTCCACTTT | CASAPAAQISSYNSPLHF
. | TRBJ1-2 | TRBV20-1 | TRBD1 | TGCAGTGCTAGGGACAGGGGGTCGTACTATGGCTACACCTTC | CSARDRGSYYGYTF
many | TRBJ2-7 | TRBV12-3/TRBV12-4 | . | TGTGCCAGCAGTTTAGGACAGTACGAGCAGTACTTC | CASSLGQYEQYF
few | TRBJ2-7 | TRBV20-1 | TRBD1 | TGCAGTGCCCCCGGGACAGGGTTTTACGAGCAGTACTTC | CSAPGTGFYEQYF
. | TRBJ1-1 | TRBV20-1 | TRBD1 | TGCAGTGCTAAGACAGGGGGCACTGAAGCTTTCTTT | CSAKTGGTEAFF
many | TRBJ2-4 | TRBV11-2 | . | TGTGCCAGCAGCTTAGCGAGGGTTGGAAACATTCAGTACTTC | CASSLARVGNIQYF